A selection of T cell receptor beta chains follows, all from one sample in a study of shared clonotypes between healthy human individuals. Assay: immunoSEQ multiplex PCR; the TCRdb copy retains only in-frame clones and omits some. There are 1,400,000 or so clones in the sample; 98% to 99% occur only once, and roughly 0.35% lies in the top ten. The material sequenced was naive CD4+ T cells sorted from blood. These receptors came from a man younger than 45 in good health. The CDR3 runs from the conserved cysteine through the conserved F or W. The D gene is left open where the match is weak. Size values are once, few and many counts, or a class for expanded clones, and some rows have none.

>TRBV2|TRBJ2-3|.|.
TGTGCCAGCACGCGCGCCACAGATACGCAGTATTTT
CASTRATDTQYF
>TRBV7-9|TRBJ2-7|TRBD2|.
TGTGCCAGCAGCTTAGTCTCTAGCGGGAGCTACGAGCAGTACTTC
CASSLVSSGSYEQYF
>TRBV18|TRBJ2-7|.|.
TGTGCCAGCTCACAGATCAGGTCACCCAGATTTTACGAGCAGTACTTC
CASSQIRSPRFYEQYF
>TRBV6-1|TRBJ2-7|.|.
TGTGCCAGCAGTGAAGCCCTTGACGTCCTACGAGTGGAGTACTTC
CASSEALDVLRVEYF
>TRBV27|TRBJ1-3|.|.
TGTGCCAGCAGTTCCAGGCGGGCGGGGTCTGGAAACACCATATATTTT
CASSSRRAGSGNTIYF
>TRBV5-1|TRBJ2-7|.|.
TGCGCCAGCAGACGGGATGTCTACGAGCAGTACTTC
CASRRDVYEQYF
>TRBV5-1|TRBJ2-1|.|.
TGCGCCAGCAGCTTGGGGGTTGGGCTGGGATACAATGAGCAGTTCTTC
CASSLGVGLGYNEQFF
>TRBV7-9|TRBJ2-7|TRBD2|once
TGTGCCAGCAGCTTGGGGGGCCTAGCGGGAGACAGCTACGAGCAGTACTTC
CASSLGGLAGDSYEQYF
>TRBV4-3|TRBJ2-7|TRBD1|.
TGCGCCAGCAGCCAAGCCAGGGGCCTAGGGGGCGGGCAGTACTTC
CASSQARGLGGGQYF
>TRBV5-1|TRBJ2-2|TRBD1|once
TGCGCCAGCAGCCCTTGGACAGGGAGCGGGGAGCTGTTTTTT
CASSPWTGSGELFF
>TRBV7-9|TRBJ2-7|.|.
TGTGCCAGCAGCTTAGGAGGAGGGGACTTCTACGAGCAGTACTTC
CASSLGGGDFYEQYF
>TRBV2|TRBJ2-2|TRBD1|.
TGTGCCAGCAGTGGGGACAGGGTTAAGACCGGGGAGCTGTTTTTT
CASSGDRVKTGELFF
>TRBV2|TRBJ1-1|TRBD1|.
TGTGCCAGCAGTACGGAATCGGGGGAGGGACAGGGAGCTTTCTTT
CASSTESGEGQGAFF
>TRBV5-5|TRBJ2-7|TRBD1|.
TGTGCCAGCAGCTTCGGACAGGTGTACGAGCAGTACTTC
CASSFGQVYEQYF
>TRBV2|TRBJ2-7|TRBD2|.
TGTGCCAGCAGTGTGGGAGCGGGATCCATCTACGAGCAGTACTTC
CASSVGAGSIYEQYF
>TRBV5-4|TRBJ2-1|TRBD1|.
TGTGCCAGCAGCTACGGACAGGAGTGGTATGAGCAGTTCTTC
CASSYGQEWYEQFF